Shown below are 24 T cell receptor beta chains from a single sample sequenced in a study of untreated major depressive disorder (dated by TCRdb to about 2018). The method was the immunoSEQ multiplex PCR assay. TCRdb re-hosts the immuneACCESS table, in-frame sequences only. Its copies lack some clones; in the studies checked, an unresolved V gene accounts for under half of them, and the cause for the rest is not known. The sample yields about 20,000 clones; 80% to 90% were counted once. The ten top clones hold 5.1% of the sample. The source material was CD4+ T cells from PBMCs. The source of these receptors is a woman aged 25 to 39 in good health.

V usage is TRBV4-1 and J usage is TRBJ2-7, with TRBD1 matching over 8 bases. V lost 0 bases and J lost 10; bases outside the gene matches: 8. The CDR3 sequence is 14 residues long. Germline lookup yields CDR1 MGHRA and CDR2 YSYEKL. The CDR3 is CASSQDMETGDQYF. CDR3 nucleotide sequence: TGCGCCAGCAGCCAAGATATGGAGACAGGGGACCAGTACTTC.

This rearrangement joins TRBV2 to TRBJ2-7; TRBD2 aligns across 13 bases. CDR1 is SNHLY and CDR2 is FYNNEI in the germline V gene. The CDR3 covers 15 residues. V gave up 6 bases and J gave up 0 bases; unmatched junction bases: 2. The CDR3 nucleotides read TGTGCCAGCAGGACTAGCGGGGGGTTCTCCTACGAGCAGTACTTC. Protein sequence: CASRTSGGFSYEQYF.

The CDR3 reads CASSVSGGPYNEQFF. For the CDR3, the DNA is TGTGCCAGCAGTGTTAGCGGGGGCCCGTACAATGAGCAGTTCTTC. V gene TRBV6-1 combines with J gene TRBJ2-1, with 9 nucleotides matching TRBD2. There are 15 residues in the CDR3. Per the germline V gene, CDR1 is MNHNS and CDR2 is SASEGT. V shed 4 bases, J shed 4 bases, and the junction held 5 bases outside the gene matches.

The chain uses TRBV2 and TRBJ1-2; 7 positions match TRBD1. Germline values: CDR1 SNHLY, CDR2 FYNNEI. The V gene end was trimmed by 5 bases and the J gene end by 8 bases; junction bases not matched to a gene: 11. The CDR3 length is 14 residues. The DNA of the CDR3 is TGTGCCAGCAGTCTACAGGGGTCTTATAGGGGCTACACCTTC. Amino acids: CASSLQGSYRGYTF.

The V and J genes are TRBV6-6 and TRBJ1-1; TRBD1 might be the D (5 bases). The ends were cut back, 7 bases at V and 5 bases at J, with 17 bases in the middle. Germline CDR1 and CDR2: MNHNY and SVGAGI (reference sequence). This CDR3 comprises 14 residues. The CDR3 coding sequence is TGTGCCAGCACCTTACGGGGGGGGGAAACTGAAGCTTTCTTT. This sequence encodes CASTLRGGETEAFF.

This chain uses TRBV19 with TRBJ2-2; TRBD2 agrees at 7 bases. V dropped 5 bases and J dropped 5; count of bases not matched to a gene: 8. Germline V gives CDR1 LNHDA, CDR2 SQIVND (reference sequence). The CDR3 is 15 residues long. CDR3 sequence (DNA): TGTGCCAGTAGTTCTCAAGCGGGGCTGACCGGGGAGCTGTTTTTT. Translating gives CASSSQAGLTGELFF.

This clone has just a few counts. The chain links TRBV19 to TRBJ2-5, with a possible D match to TRBD1 (5 bases). Germline V gene data show CDR1 as LNHDA and CDR2 as SQIVND (reference sequence). The V gene lost 3 bases and the J gene lost 2 bases, with 16 bases spanning the gap. The CDR3 covers 16 residues. CDR3 region: CASSMSAGKGQETQYF. CDR3 DNA sequence: TGTGCCAGTAGTATGTCCGCAGGGAAGGGGCAAGAGACCCAGTACTTC. Full variable domain (missing parts from reference TRBV19 and TRBJ2-5): DGGITQSPKYLFRKEGQNVTLSCEQNLNHDAMYWYRQDPGQGLRLIYYSQIVNDFQKGDIAEGYSVSREKKESFPLTVTSAQKNPTAFYLCASSMSAGKGQETQYFGPGTRLLVL.

This clone was seen only a few times. CDR3 protein: CASAGQGIIQPQHF. CDR3 coding DNA: TGTGCCAGTGCGGGACAGGGGATAATCCAGCCCCAGCATTTT. The V and J genes are TRBV19 and TRBJ1-5; 10 bases are a match to TRBD1. CDR1 is LNHDA and CDR2 is SQIVND in the germline V gene (reference sequence). After removal of 8 bases from V and 7 bases from J, the junction contained 8 bases not matched to a gene. This CDR3 is built from 14 residues.

The V gene is TRBV6-4, the J gene TRBJ1-2, with D possibly being TRBD1 (6 bases). Trimming cost V 6 bases and J 0 bases, with 20 bases left between them. The CDR3 spans 17 residues. Germline V lookup: CDR1 MRHNA, CDR2 SNTAGT. The CDR3, as DNA: TGTGCCAGCAGGACTTTAGAACAGGGCCCAGCTAACTATGGCTACACCTTC. It yields the protein CASRTLEQGPANYGYTF.

J is TRBJ2-3 and V is TRBV18, with a tentative D call TRBD1 (6 bases). The CDR3 has 17 residues. The V and J ends lost 4 bases and 5 bases respectively, with 22 bases between them. The germline CDR1 and CDR2 sequences are KGHSH and LQKENI. DNA of the CDR3: TGTGCCAGCTCACTAGGCTCCGCGACAGGTATCTTAGATACGCAGTATTTT. Translating it yields CASSLGSATGILDTQYF.

This sequence joins TRBV7-2 and TRBJ1-2, with D perhaps TRBD1 (5 bases). Germline CDR1 SGHTA, CDR2 FQGNSA. V lost 0 bases and J 7 bases, leaving 15 bases between the germline ends. This CDR3 region has 15 residues. The CDR3 protein is CASSLASGAGTGYTF. CDR3 DNA sequence: TGTGCCAGCAGCTTAGCGAGTGGGGCAGGGACTGGCTACACCTTC. Full variable domain (rest looked up from reference TRBV7-2 and TRBJ1-2): GAGVSQSPSNKVTEKGKDVELRCDPISGHTALYWYRQSLGQGLEFLIYFQGNSAPDKSGLPSDRFSAERTGGSVSTLTIQRTQQEDSAVYLCASSLASGAGTGYTFGSGTRLTVV.

The sample holds one count of this clone. V and J are TRBV6-1 and TRBJ1-1; no reliable D call. Looked up from germline, CDR1 is MNHNS and CDR2 is SASEGT. This CDR3 has 13 residues. The V and J ends lost 4 bases and 4 bases respectively, with 10 bases between them. DNA of the CDR3: TGTGCCAGCAGTGTGGAAGAGGGCACTGAAGCTTTCTTT. This codes for CASSVEEGTEAFF.

This clone was observed a single time. The chain links TRBV5-4 to TRBJ1-6, with D perhaps matching TRBD1 (5 bases). The CDR3 contains 14 residues. V shed 3 bases and J shed 7 bases, with 11 bases lying between them. CDR1 is SGHNT, CDR2 YYREEE, per germline (reference sequence). CDR3 sequence: CASSSGYRNSPLHF. Here the CDR3 DNA reads TGTGCCAGCAGCTCAGGGTATCGGAATTCACCCCTCCACTTT.

The chain carries TRBV6-6 and TRBJ2-2; the D is unclear. Germline loops: CDR1 MNHNY, CDR2 SVGAGI (reference sequence). Trimming took off 2 bases at V and 7 bases at J, with 17 bases between the two ends. This CDR3 has 16 residues. The CDR3, as DNA: TGTGCCAGCAGTTACCACTCCGCTAGAGGCGGCGGGGAGCTGTTTTTT. Its translation: CASSYHSARGGGELFF.

As for this clone: Other DNA variants within this sample encode the same CDR3. The chain uses TRBV6-5 and TRBJ1-1; D remains ambiguous. This CDR3 is 12 amino acids long. Trimming cost V 3 bases and J 4 bases, with 6 bases left between them. Germline CDR1 is MNHEY and CDR2 is SVGAGI. This CDR3 reads CASSYAGTEAFF. CDR3 nucleotides: TGTGCCAGCAGTTATGCCGGCACTGAAGCTTTCTTT.

The rearrangement joins TRBV28 to TRBJ1-2; 7 bases are a match to TRBD1. From germline, CDR1 is MDHEN and CDR2 SYDVKM. CDR3 length equals 17 residues. V was pared by 7 bases and J by 7 bases, with 21 bases of the junction left unmatched. CDR3 in DNA: TGTGCCAGCACGGGGGCCACCGACTACAGGGGACGGAGTGGCTACACCTTC. As protein: CASTGATDYRGRSGYTF.

The V gene is TRBV27, the J gene TRBJ1-2; D is ambiguous. This CDR3 is 14 amino acids long. Germline V gene sequence: CDR1 MNHEY, CDR2 SMNVEV (reference sequence). Deletions cut 3 bases from V and 1 base from J, with 9 bases between. The chain's CDR3 is CASSLITYNYGYTF. CDR3 sequence (DNA): TGTGCCAGCAGTTTGATTACTTATAACTATGGCTACACCTTC.

The chain links TRBV7-9 to TRBJ1-5; 7 nucleotides match TRBD1. The CDR3 loop spans 18 amino acids. Germline CDR1 and CDR2: SEHNR and FQNEAQ (reference sequence). The V segment lost 1 base and the J segment 0 bases; nucleotides outside the gene matches: 9. The CDR3 bases are TGTGCCAGCAGCTTAGGTCTGGGAGACAGGGCTAGCAATCAGCCCCAGCATTTT. This translates into CASSLGLGDRASNQPQHF. The full variable domain, rest sourced from reference TRBV7-9 and TRBJ1-5, is DTGVSQNPRHKITKRGQNVTFRCDPISEHNRLYWYRQTLGQGPEFLTYFQNEAQLEKSRLLSDRFSAERPKGSFSTLEIQRTEQGDSAMYLCASSLGLGDRASNQPQHFGDGTRLSIL.

The rearrangement joins TRBV7-2 to TRBJ1-6; D might be TRBD1 (5 bases). The CDR3 totals 16 residues. The V and J ends lost 4 bases and 8 bases respectively, with 18 bases between them. The germline gives CDR1 SGHTA, CDR2 FQGNSA. In nucleotides, the CDR3 is TGTGCCAGCAGCTCTGGCCAAGGGACGGGGGATTCACCCCTCCACTTT. It is translated as CASSSGQGTGDSPLHF. Looking up the rest from reference TRBV7-2 and TRBJ1-6 gives the full variable domain: GAGVSQSPSNKVTEKGKDVELRCDPISGHTALYWYRQSLGQGLEFLIYFQGNSAPDKSGLPSDRFSAERTGGSVSTLTIQRTQQEDSAVYLCASSSGQGTGDSPLHFGNGTRLTVT.

The chain carries TRBV7-2 and TRBJ1-6; perhaps TRBD1 as D (5 bases). Germline V gene sequence: CDR1 SGHTA, CDR2 FQGNSA. Trimming took 6 bases from V and 7 from J, leaving 13 bases between them. The CDR3 contains 14 residues. The CDR3 sequence is CASREQEGNSPLHF. CDR3 sequence (DNA): TGTGCCAGCAGAGAACAGGAGGGAAATTCACCCCTCCACTTT.

About this clone itself: Relative to the germline gene, one junction end is altered; a read error may explain this. V and J are TRBV7-8 and TRBJ2-5, with TRBD1 identical over 7 bases. The CDR3 sequence is 13 residues long. Germline CDR1 is SGHVS and CDR2 is FQNEAQ. The CDR3 spells CASSPQSGRQGDF. In nucleotides, the CDR3 is TGTGCCAGCAGCCCCCAATCCGGAAGACAGGGTGACTTC.

This sequence joins TRBV11-2 and TRBJ2-5; perhaps TRBD2 as D (5 bases). This CDR3 comprises 14 residues. Trimming cost V 5 bases and J 2 bases, with 12 bases left between them. Germline assignment: CDR1 SGHAT and CDR2 FQNNGV. The CDR3 sequence: CASSPSGGQETQYF. The CDR3 region has the DNA TGTGCCAGCAGCCCAAGCGGTGGACAAGAGACCCAGTACTTC.

The table lists this clone with a count of one. J is TRBJ2-1 and V is TRBV2; 7 nucleotides agree with TRBD2. The CDR3 loop spans 15 amino acids. Losses at the gene ends were 3 bases for V and 11 bases for J; bases not matched to a gene: 13. Germline CDR1 and CDR2: SNHLY and FYNNEI. CDR3 sequence reads: CASSDLGSGANQQFF. Here the CDR3 DNA reads TGTGCCAGCAGTGATTTAGGCAGCGGGGCGAATCAGCAGTTCTTC.

This clone was detected a few times. This chain links TRBV2 with TRBJ2-2, with D perhaps TRBD1 or TRBD2 (5 bases each). V lost 4 bases to trimming and J lost 6 bases, with 6 bases between them. CDR1 is SNHLY and CDR2 is FYNNEI in the germline V gene. There are 12 residues in the CDR3. The CDR3 DNA follows: TGTGCCAGCAGTGTGGGGGCCGGGGAGCTGTTTTTT. This encodes CASSVGAGELFF.